This T cell receptor (beta chain) was retrieved from a study of long-term antiretroviral therapy in people with HIV. immunoSEQ v3.0 was run at survey level. Profiling relied on immunoSEQ multiplex PCR, and the TCRdb table lists in-frame clones only, not all of them. The repertoire includes 20,000 to 25,000 clones, 80% to 95% of them detected once, and around 7.1% sits in the top ten. Study-wide points: An increase in diversity followed ART, yet levels stayed below transplant donor controls.

V dropped 4 bases and J dropped 0; count of bases not matched to a gene: 10. This CDR3 is built from 18 residues. Germline CDR1 is SGHAT and CDR2 is FQDESV (reference sequence). Points on this clone: What it binds is not known.

This chain uses TRBV11-1 with TRBJ2-1; 9 bases align to TRBD1. The TCR originated in a woman aged 45-65 years with HIV. The sample here was unsorted PBMCs, taken 4.4 years after starting antiretroviral therapy. The CDR3 loop is CASSSGTGSKSSYNEQFF. CDR3 nucleotides: TGTGCCAGCAGCTCCGGGACAGGGTCTAAGAGCTCCTACAATGAGCAGTTCTTC.